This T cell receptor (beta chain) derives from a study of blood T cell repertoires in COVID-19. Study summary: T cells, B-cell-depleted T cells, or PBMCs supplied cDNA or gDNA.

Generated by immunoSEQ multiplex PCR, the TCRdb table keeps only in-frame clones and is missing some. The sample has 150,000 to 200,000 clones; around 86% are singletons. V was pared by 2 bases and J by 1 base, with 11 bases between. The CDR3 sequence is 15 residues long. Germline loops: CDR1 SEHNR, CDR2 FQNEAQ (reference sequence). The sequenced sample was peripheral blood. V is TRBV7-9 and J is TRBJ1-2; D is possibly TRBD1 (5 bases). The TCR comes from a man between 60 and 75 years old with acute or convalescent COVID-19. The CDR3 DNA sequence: TGTGCCAGCAGCTTAAGGGACTTTGGTAACTATGGCTACACCTTC. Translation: CASSLRDFGNYGYTF.